A single sample is the source of the 2 T cell receptor beta chains below, sequenced in a study of lymphopenia after photon versus proton radiotherapy. Produced via immunoSEQ multiplex PCR; TCRdb's table is partial and in-frame only. The sample yields 30,000 to 40,000 clones, nearly 85% seen once. This specimen consisted of peripheral blood, obtained from a patient treated with proton-based radiotherapy. These TCRs come from a woman in her sixties or seventies with pancreatic cancer.

The chain employs TRBV5-6 and TRBJ2-5; D possibly corresponds to TRBD2 (6 bases). The ends were cut back, 6 bases at V and 2 bases at J, with 17 bases in the middle. This CDR3 comprises 15 residues. Germline V CDR1 and CDR2: SGHDT, YYEEEE. CDR3 DNA sequence: TGTGCCAGCAAACCCTGGGGCGGGGTACAAGAGACCCAGTACTTC. Protein: CASKPWGGVQETQYF. Variable domain in full (rest from reference TRBV5-6 and TRBJ2-5): DAGVTQSPTHLIKTRGQQVTLRCSPKSGHDTVSWYQQALGQGPQFIFQYYEEEERQRGNFPDRFSGHQFPNYSSELNVNALLLGDSALYLCASKPWGGVQETQYFGPGTRLLVL.

In its sample, this clone was seen a few times. The chain couples TRBV9 to TRBJ1-1, with D unclear. Between the trimmed V and J ends, which lost 0 bases and 1 base, there was a span of 7 bases. CDR3 length: 14 amino acids. Germline-derived CDR1 and CDR2 are SGDLS and YYNGEE. The CDR3 nucleotides read TGTGCCAGCAGCGTAGGTCCAGGGAACACTGAAGCTTTCTTT. It specifies CASSVGPGNTEAFF.